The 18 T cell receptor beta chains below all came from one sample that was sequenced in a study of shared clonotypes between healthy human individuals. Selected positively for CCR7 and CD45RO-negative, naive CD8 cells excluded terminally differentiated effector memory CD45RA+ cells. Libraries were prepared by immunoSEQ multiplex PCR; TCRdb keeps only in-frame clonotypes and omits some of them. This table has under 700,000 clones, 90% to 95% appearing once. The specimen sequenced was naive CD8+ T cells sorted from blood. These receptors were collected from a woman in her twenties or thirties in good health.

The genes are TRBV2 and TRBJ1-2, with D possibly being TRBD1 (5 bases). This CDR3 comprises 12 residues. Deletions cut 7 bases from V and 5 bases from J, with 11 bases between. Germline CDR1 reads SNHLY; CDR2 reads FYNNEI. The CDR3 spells CASKQVSYGYTF. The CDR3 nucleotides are TGTGCCAGCAAACAGGTTTCGTATGGCTACACCTTC. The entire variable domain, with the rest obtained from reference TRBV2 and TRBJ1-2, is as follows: EPEVTQTPSHQVTQMGQEVILRCVPISNHLYFYWYRQILGQKVEFLVSFYNNEISEKSEIFDDQFSVERPDGSNFTLKIRSTKLEDSAMYFCASKQVSYGYTFGSGTRLTVV.

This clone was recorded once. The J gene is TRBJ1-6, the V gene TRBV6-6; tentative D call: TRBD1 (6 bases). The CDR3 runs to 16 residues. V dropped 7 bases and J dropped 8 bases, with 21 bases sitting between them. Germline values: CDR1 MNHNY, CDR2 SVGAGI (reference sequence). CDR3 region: CASTRTVGIVDSPLHF. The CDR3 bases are TGTGCCAGCACCCGGACAGTCGGAATAGTAGATTCACCCCTCCACTTT.

The CDR3: CASSLIRARGKTDTQYF. As DNA, the CDR3 is TGTGCCAGCAGCTTAATCCGGGCCCGAGGGAAGACAGATACGCAGTATTTT. This chain links TRBV13 with TRBJ2-3, with TRBD2 as a possible D gene (5 bases). V was cut by 2 bases and J by 3 bases, with 18 bases left in between. The CDR3 loop spans 17 amino acids. The germline gives CDR1 PRHDT, CDR2 FYEKMQ (reference sequence). Combining the CDR3 with reference TRBV13 and TRBJ2-3 gives the whole variable domain AAGVIQSPRHLIKEKRETATLKCYPIPRHDTVYWYQQGPGQDPQFLISFYEKMQSDKGSIPDRFSAQQFSDYHSELNMSSLELGDSALYFCASSLIRARGKTDTQYFGPGTRLTVL.

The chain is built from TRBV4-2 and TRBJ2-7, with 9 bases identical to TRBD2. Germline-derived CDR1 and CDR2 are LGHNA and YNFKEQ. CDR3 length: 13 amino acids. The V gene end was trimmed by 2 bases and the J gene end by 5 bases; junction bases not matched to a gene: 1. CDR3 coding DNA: TGTGCCAGCAGCCAAAGACTAGCGGACGAGCAGTACTTC. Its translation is CASSQRLADEQYF.

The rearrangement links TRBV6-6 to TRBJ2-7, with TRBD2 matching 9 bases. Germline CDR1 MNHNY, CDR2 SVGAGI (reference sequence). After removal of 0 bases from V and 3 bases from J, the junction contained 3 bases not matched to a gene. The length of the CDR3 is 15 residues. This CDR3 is CASSYSTSGDYEQYF. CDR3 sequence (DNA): TGTGCCAGCAGTTACTCGACTAGCGGAGACTACGAGCAGTACTTC.

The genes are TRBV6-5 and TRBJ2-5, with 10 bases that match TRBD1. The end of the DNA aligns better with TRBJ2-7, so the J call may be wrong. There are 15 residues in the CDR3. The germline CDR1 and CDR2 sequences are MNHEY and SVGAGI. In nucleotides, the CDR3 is TGTGCCAGCACCTTGGTGGGGACAGGGGCCTACGAGCAGTACTTC. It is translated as CASTLVGTGAYEQYF.

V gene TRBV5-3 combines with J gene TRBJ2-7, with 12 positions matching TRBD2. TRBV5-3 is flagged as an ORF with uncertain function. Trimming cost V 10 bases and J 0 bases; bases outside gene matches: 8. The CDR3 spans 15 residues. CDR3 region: CAWGLAGPSSYEQYF. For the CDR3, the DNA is TGTGCCTGGGGACTAGCGGGCCCAAGCTCCTACGAGCAGTACTTC.

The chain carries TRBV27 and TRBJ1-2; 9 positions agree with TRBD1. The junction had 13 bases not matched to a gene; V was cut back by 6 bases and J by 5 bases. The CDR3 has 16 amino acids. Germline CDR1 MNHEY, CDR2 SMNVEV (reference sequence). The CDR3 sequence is CASSQGQGKVGYGYTF. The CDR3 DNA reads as TGTGCCAGCAGCCAGGGACAGGGCAAAGTGGGGTATGGCTACACCTTC.

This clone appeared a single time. The CDR3 spells CASSLRQVLTYEQYF. Here the CDR3 DNA reads TGTGCCAGCAGCTTAAGACAGGTTTTAACCTACGAGCAGTACTTC. The J gene is TRBJ2-7, the V gene TRBV5-8; a weak D match, TRBD1 (6 bases). From germline, CDR1 is SGHTS and CDR2 YDEGEE. V lost 2 bases, J lost 2 bases, and 14 bases lay in between. The CDR3 consists of 15 residues.

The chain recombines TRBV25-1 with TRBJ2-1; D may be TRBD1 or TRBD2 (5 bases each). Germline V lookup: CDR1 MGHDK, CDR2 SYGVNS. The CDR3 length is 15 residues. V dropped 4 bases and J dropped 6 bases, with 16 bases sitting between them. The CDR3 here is CASSGGWEWFNEQFF. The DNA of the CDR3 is TGTGCCAGCAGTGGGGGGTGGGAATGGTTCAATGAGCAGTTCTTC.

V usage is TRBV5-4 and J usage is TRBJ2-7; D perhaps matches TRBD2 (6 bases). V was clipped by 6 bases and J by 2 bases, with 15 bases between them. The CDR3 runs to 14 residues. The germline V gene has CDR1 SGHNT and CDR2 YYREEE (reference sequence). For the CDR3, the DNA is TGTGCCAGCACCCGGGAGTCAGGGCCCTACGAGCAGTACTTC. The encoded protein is CASTRESGPYEQYF.

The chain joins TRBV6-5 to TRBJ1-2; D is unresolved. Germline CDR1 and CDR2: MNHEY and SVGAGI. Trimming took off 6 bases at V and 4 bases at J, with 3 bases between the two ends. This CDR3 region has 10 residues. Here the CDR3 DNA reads TGTGCCAGCAGCAGCTATGGCTACACCTTC. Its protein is CASSSYGYTF.

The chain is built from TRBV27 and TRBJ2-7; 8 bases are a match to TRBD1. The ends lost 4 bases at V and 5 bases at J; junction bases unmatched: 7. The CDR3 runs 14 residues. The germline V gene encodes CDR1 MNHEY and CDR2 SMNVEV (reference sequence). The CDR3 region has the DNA TGTGCCAGCAGTTCGAACGGACAGGGTCACGAGCAGTACTTC. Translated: CASSSNGQGHEQYF.

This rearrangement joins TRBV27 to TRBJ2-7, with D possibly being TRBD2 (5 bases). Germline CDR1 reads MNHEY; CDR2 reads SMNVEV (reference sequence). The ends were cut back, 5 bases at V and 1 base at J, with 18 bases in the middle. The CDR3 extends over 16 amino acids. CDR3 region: CASSLAGVEPSYEQYF. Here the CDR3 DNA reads TGTGCCAGCAGTCTAGCTGGAGTAGAACCATCCTACGAGCAGTACTTC.

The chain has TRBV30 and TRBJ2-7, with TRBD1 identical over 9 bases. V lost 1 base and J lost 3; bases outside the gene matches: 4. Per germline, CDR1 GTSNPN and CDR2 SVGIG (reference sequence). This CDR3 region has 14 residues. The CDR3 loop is CAWSGGQGNYEQYF. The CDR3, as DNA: TGTGCCTGGAGTGGGGGACAGGGAAACTACGAGCAGTACTTC.

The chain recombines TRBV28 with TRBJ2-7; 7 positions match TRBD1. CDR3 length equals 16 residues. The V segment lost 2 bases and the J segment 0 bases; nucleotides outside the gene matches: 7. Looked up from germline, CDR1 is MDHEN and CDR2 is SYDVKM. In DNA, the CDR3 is TGTGCCAGCAGTTTAGGTACAGGGGTTAGCTCCTACGAGCAGTACTTC. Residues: CASSLGTGVSSYEQYF.

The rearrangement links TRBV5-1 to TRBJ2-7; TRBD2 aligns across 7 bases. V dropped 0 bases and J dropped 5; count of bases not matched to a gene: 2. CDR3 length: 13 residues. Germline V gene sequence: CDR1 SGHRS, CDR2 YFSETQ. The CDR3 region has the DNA TGCGCCAGCAGCTTGGATCTAGCGGACGAGCAGTACTTC. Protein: CASSLDLADEQYF. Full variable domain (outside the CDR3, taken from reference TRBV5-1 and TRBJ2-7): KAGVTQTPRYLIKTRGQQVTLSCSPISGHRSVSWYQQTPGQGLQFLFEYFSETQRNKGNFPGRFSGRQFSNSRSEMNVSTLELGDSALYLCASSLDLADEQYFGPGTRLTVT.

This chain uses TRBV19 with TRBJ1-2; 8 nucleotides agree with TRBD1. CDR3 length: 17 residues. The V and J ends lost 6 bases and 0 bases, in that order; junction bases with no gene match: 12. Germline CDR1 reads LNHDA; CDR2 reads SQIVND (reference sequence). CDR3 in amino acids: CASSQDPGQETNYGYTF. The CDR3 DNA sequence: TGTGCCAGTAGCCAAGACCCGGGACAGGAAACTAACTATGGCTACACCTTC.